Listed below are T cell receptor beta chains from one sample, sequenced in a study of blood T cell repertoires in COVID-19. TCRdb's copy holds only in-frame clones and misses some; the assay was immunoSEQ multiplex PCR. The sample carries approximately 50,000 clones, around 88% recorded once. Sequencing used peripheral blood. All receptors come from a human donor in a cohort sampled during active COVID-19. Each CDR3 is given with its conserved first and last residue. Each record gives: clone size, D gene, V gene, J gene, CDR3 DNA, CDR3 protein. A D gene is named only where the DNA matches it firmly. The size of a clone is reported for some rows only, either as once, few or many, or as a class for expanded clones.

clone size: .; D gene: TRBD1; V gene: TRBV3-1/TRBV3-2; J gene: TRBJ1-2; CDR3 DNA: TGTGCCAGCAGCCCGGGGGACAGGGGGACCTATGGCTACACCTTC; CDR3 protein: CASSPGDRGTYGYTF
clone size: .; D gene: .; V gene: TRBV5-1; J gene: TRBJ2-1; CDR3 DNA: TGCGCCAGCAGCGGGGGGACAGCAGAGAACAATGAGCAGTTCTTC; CDR3 protein: CASSGGTAENNEQFF
clone size: .; D gene: TRBD2; V gene: TRBV11-2; J gene: TRBJ2-1; CDR3 DNA: TGTGCCAGCAGCTTACCCGGGACTAGGGGTATGGATGAGCAGTTCTTC; CDR3 protein: CASSLPGTRGMDEQFF
clone size: .; D gene: TRBD2; V gene: TRBV30; J gene: TRBJ2-6; CDR3 DNA: TGTGCCTGGGCGGGGCGGGGGGGGGCCAACGTCCTGACTTTC; CDR3 protein: CAWAGRGGANVLTF
clone size: .; D gene: TRBD2; V gene: TRBV9; J gene: TRBJ2-3; CDR3 DNA: TGTGCCAGCAGCGTAGTCACTAGCGGCACAGATACGCAGTATTTT; CDR3 protein: CASSVVTSGTDTQYF
clone size: .; D gene: .; V gene: TRBV19; J gene: TRBJ1-5; CDR3 DNA: TGTGCCAGTAGTATATTCGGAGGCCCCAATCAGCCCCAGCATTTT; CDR3 protein: CASSIFGGPNQPQHF
clone size: few; D gene: .; V gene: TRBV7-8; J gene: TRBJ2-1; CDR3 DNA: TGTGCCAGCAGCCCCAGGGGGGTGGGGGGACCCTACAATGAGCAGTTCTTC; CDR3 protein: CASSPRGVGGPYNEQFF
clone size: .; D gene: TRBD1; V gene: TRBV24-1; J gene: TRBJ1-4; CDR3 DNA: TGTGCCACCAGTGAAGAGGGGGCATATTTTGAAAAACTGTTTTTT; CDR3 protein: CATSEEGAYFEKLFF
clone size: .; D gene: TRBD1; V gene: TRBV7-9; J gene: TRBJ2-7; CDR3 DNA: TGTGCCAGCAGGCCGGGACAGGGGGTGTACGAGCAGTACTTC; CDR3 protein: CASRPGQGVYEQYF
clone size: .; D gene: .; V gene: TRBV2; J gene: TRBJ2-7; CDR3 DNA: TGTGCCACTACGAGGGACAACTTCTACGAGCAGTACTTC; CDR3 protein: CATTRDNFYEQYF
clone size: .; D gene: .; V gene: TRBV28; J gene: TRBJ1-6; CDR3 DNA: TGTGCCAGCAGTTTCCAGGGCGGTTCACCCCTCCACTTT; CDR3 protein: CASSFQGGSPLHF
clone size: .; D gene: .; V gene: TRBV19; J gene: TRBJ2-3; CDR3 DNA: TGTGCCAGTAGTATAGGGGGTGACAGTCCGCAGTATTTT; CDR3 protein: CASSIGGDSPQYF
clone size: .; D gene: TRBD2; V gene: TRBV11-2; J gene: TRBJ2-1; CDR3 DNA: TGTGCCAGCAGCTTAGATCTTACTAGCGGGGGTAGCTCCTACAATGAGCAGTTCTTC; CDR3 protein: CASSLDLTSGGSSYNEQFF
clone size: .; D gene: .; V gene: TRBV5-6; J gene: TRBJ2-7; CDR3 DNA: TGTGCCAGCAGCGACAACTACGAGCAGTACTTC; CDR3 protein: CASSDNYEQYF
clone size: .; D gene: TRBD1; V gene: TRBV7-8; J gene: TRBJ2-3; CDR3 DNA: TGTGCCAGCAGTTCCTGGACAGGGGGTAGAACAGATACGCAGTATTTT; CDR3 protein: CASSSWTGGRTDTQYF
clone size: .; D gene: TRBD2; V gene: TRBV19; J gene: TRBJ2-7; CDR3 DNA: TGTGCCAGTAAGACTAGCTTTGGGTCCTACGAGCAGTACTTC; CDR3 protein: CASKTSFGSYEQYF
clone size: once; D gene: .; V gene: TRBV4-1; J gene: TRBJ2-3; CDR3 DNA: TGCGCCAGCAGCTCCCCGCGGGATACGCAGTATTTT; CDR3 protein: CASSSPRDTQYF
clone size: .; D gene: .; V gene: TRBV7-9; J gene: TRBJ2-7; CDR3 DNA: TGTGCCAGCAGCGCCCCCAAACGGGGCGGGAACTCCTACGAGCAGTACTTC; CDR3 protein: CASSAPKRGGNSYEQYF
clone size: .; D gene: TRBD1; V gene: TRBV9; J gene: TRBJ2-1; CDR3 DNA: TGTGCCAGCAGCTCCGGACAGGGTGGCTACAATGAGCAGTTCTTC; CDR3 protein: CASSSGQGGYNEQFF
clone size: .; D gene: .; V gene: TRBV5-1; J gene: TRBJ1-6; CDR3 DNA: TGCGCCAGCAGCCGGGGGGAAGCCGCCCTTTCACCCCTCCACTTT; CDR3 protein: CASSRGEAALSPLHF
clone size: .; D gene: .; V gene: TRBV30; J gene: TRBJ2-5; CDR3 DNA: TGTGCCTGGGGTTCTCTCCGACAGCGAGGGGGTGAGACCCAGTACTTC; CDR3 protein: CAWGSLRQRGGETQYF
clone size: few; D gene: TRBD1; V gene: TRBV2; J gene: TRBJ1-2; CDR3 DNA: TGTGCCAGCAAGGCAGGGGGTAGGCTTGGCGGCTACACCTTC; CDR3 protein: CASKAGGRLGGYTF
clone size: .; D gene: .; V gene: TRBV11-2; J gene: TRBJ1-1; CDR3 DNA: TGTGCCAGCAGCTCAGACAGGAAAGTAATGGCTTTCTTT; CDR3 protein: CASSSDRKVMAFF
clone size: .; D gene: .; V gene: TRBV5-6; J gene: TRBJ1-6; CDR3 DNA: TGTGCCAGCAGCGTTGACAGCTCCTATAATTCACCCCTCCACTTT; CDR3 protein: CASSVDSSYNSPLHF
clone size: .; D gene: .; V gene: TRBV6-2/TRBV6-3; J gene: TRBJ2-2; CDR3 DNA: TGTGCCAGCAGTTATCTCTTCGGGGAGCTGTTTTTT; CDR3 protein: CASSYLFGELFF
clone size: few; D gene: .; V gene: TRBV5-4; J gene: TRBJ1-4; CDR3 DNA: TGTGCCAGCAGCTTTGGGGGGGCTCTAGATTATAATGAAAAACTGTTTTTT; CDR3 protein: CASSFGGALDYNEKLFF
clone size: .; D gene: .; V gene: TRBV10-3; J gene: TRBJ1-6; CDR3 DNA: TGTGCCATCAGAGACCGGGATAACTATAATTCACCCCTCCACTTT; CDR3 protein: CAIRDRDNYNSPLHF
clone size: .; D gene: TRBD1; V gene: TRBV7-3; J gene: TRBJ1-2; CDR3 DNA: TGTGCCAGCAGCCGGACCCAGGGGGAGGGCTACACCTTC; CDR3 protein: CASSRTQGEGYTF
clone size: .; D gene: .; V gene: TRBV5-4; J gene: TRBJ2-3; CDR3 DNA: TGTGCCAGCAGGGGACTCGGCACAGATACGCAGTATTTT; CDR3 protein: CASRGLGTDTQYF
clone size: .; D gene: .; V gene: TRBV18; J gene: TRBJ2-6; CDR3 DNA: TGTGCCAGCTCACCGCAAAGGGCGGGGTCTGGGGCCAACGTCCTGACTTTC; CDR3 protein: CASSPQRAGSGANVLTF
clone size: .; D gene: .; V gene: TRBV3-1/TRBV3-2; J gene: TRBJ2-1; CDR3 DNA: TGTGCCAGCAGCCAAGGGGGGCTGTCCAATGAGCAGTTCTTC; CDR3 protein: CASSQGGLSNEQFF
clone size: .; D gene: .; V gene: TRBV6-6; J gene: TRBJ2-2; CDR3 DNA: TGTGCCAGCAGCCGTACTAGTCCCGGGGAGCTGTTTTTT; CDR3 protein: CASSRTSPGELFF
clone size: .; D gene: TRBD1; V gene: TRBV19; J gene: TRBJ1-2; CDR3 DNA: TGTGCCAGTAGTAGGACAGGGTTCTATGGCTACACCTTC; CDR3 protein: CASSRTGFYGYTF
clone size: .; D gene: TRBD1; V gene: TRBV7-9; J gene: TRBJ1-1; CDR3 DNA: TGTGCCAGCAGCCGCCCGGGACAGGGAACTGAAGCTTTCTTT; CDR3 protein: CASSRPGQGTEAFF
clone size: .; D gene: .; V gene: TRBV7-9; J gene: TRBJ2-7; CDR3 DNA: TGTGCCAGCAGCTTAGACGGACGGGACTACGAGCAGTACTTC; CDR3 protein: CASSLDGRDYEQYF
clone size: .; D gene: .; V gene: TRBV5-4; J gene: TRBJ2-7; CDR3 DNA: TGTGCCAGCAGCATGAGCGAGGAGCAGTACTTC; CDR3 protein: CASSMSEEQYF
clone size: .; D gene: TRBD2; V gene: TRBV5-4; J gene: TRBJ2-1; CDR3 DNA: TGTGCCAGCAGCCTGACTAGCACGGATGAGCAGTTCTTC; CDR3 protein: CASSLTSTDEQFF
clone size: .; D gene: TRBD1; V gene: TRBV27; J gene: TRBJ1-6; CDR3 DNA: TGTGCCAGCAGTGGCCGGGACAGGTCGGCCAATTCACCCCTCCACTTT; CDR3 protein: CASSGRDRSANSPLHF
clone size: once; D gene: TRBD2; V gene: TRBV5-1; J gene: TRBJ2-3; CDR3 DNA: TGCGCCAGCAGCTCGGGACTATCTTTTTCAGATACGCAGTATTTT; CDR3 protein: CASSSGLSFSDTQYF
clone size: .; D gene: .; V gene: TRBV10-2; J gene: TRBJ2-4; CDR3 DNA: TGCGCCAGCAGTGATGGCGGATTTAGAGCCAAAAACATTCAGTACTTC; CDR3 protein: CASSDGGFRAKNIQYF
clone size: .; D gene: TRBD1; V gene: TRBV29-1; J gene: TRBJ1-2; CDR3 DNA: TGCAGCGTTGAAGATCCAGGGACAGGGCCCCTTTCTGACTACACCTTC; CDR3 protein: CSVEDPGTGPLSDYTF